These 10 T cell receptor beta chains came from one sample sequenced in a study of regulatory T cells in long-lasting Graves disease. Relying on iRepertoire HTBI primers and Arm-PCR of CDR3 regions, the team built TCR beta libraries. Each CDR3 protein is one row after TCRdb ran MiXCR on the multiplex PCR reads. The sample yields 450,000 to 500,000 distinct CDR3 sequences, roughly 17% seen once. Time point of the sample: newly diagnosed GD, antithyroid drugs for less than 3 months. Isolated PBMC RNA provided the starting material for the TCR library. This sample was also put to use in a study of T cells in Graves' hyperthyroidism and ophthalmopathy.

The starting material was peripheral blood mononuclear cells (PBMCs), obtained at new diagnosis, from a patient treated with antithyroid drugs. Every receptor here comes from a middle-aged man with Graves disease.

Concerning this clonotype: This may stem from a read error, because a much larger clone lies one nucleotide away. This chain joins TRBV20-1 and TRBJ1-4, with unresolved D. The V gene's germline CDR1 is DFQATT and CDR2 SNEGSKA (reference sequence). Trimming took off 6 bases at V and 0 bases at J, with 11 bases between the two ends. This CDR3 spans 14 amino acids. CDR3 sequence: CSAAMHATNEKLFF. The CDR3 region has the DNA TGCAGTGCCGCGATGCATGCAACTAATGAAAAACTGTTTTTT.

Ten or more counts support this clonotype. This chain uses TRBV20-1 with TRBJ1-5; D gene unclear. This CDR3 has 14 residues. Germline V gene data show CDR1 as DFQATT and CDR2 as SNEGSKA (reference sequence). V was cut by 1 base and J by 2 bases, with 9 bases left in between. CDR3 loop: CSARGGFGNQPQHF. The CDR3 nucleotides read TGCAGTGCTAGAGGGGGATTTGGCAATCAGCCCCAGCATTTT.

A few counts support this clonotype. This CDR3 is CASSLGARVNTEAFF. CDR3 bases: TGTGCCAGCAGCTTGGGCGCCAGGGTGAACACTGAAGCTTTCTTT. This chain uses TRBV5-5 with TRBJ1-1, with D maybe TRBD1 (5 bases). There are 15 residues in the CDR3. V lost 0 bases to trimming and J lost 0 bases, with 9 bases between them. CDR1 is SGHKS and CDR2 is YYEKEE in the germline V gene (reference sequence).

V and J are TRBV11-2 and TRBJ1-1; no clear D gene. This CDR3 is built from 13 residues. Germline-derived CDR1 and CDR2 are SGHAT and FQNNGV. V was clipped by 1 base and J by 7 bases, with 10 bases between them. This CDR3 is CASSLGAGIEAFF. The CDR3 coding sequence is TGTGCCAGCAGCTTAGGGGCTGGGATTGAAGCTTTCTTT.

This clonotype turned up a few times. The genes are TRBV2 and TRBJ2-2; D tentatively fits TRBD1 or TRBD2 (5 bases each). The CDR3 spans 15 residues. The ends were cut back, 1 base at V and 5 bases at J, with 11 bases in the middle. In germline, CDR1 is SNHLY, CDR2 FYNNEI. The CDR3 DNA follows: TGTGCCAGCAGTGAAGTGCGAGGGGTAACCGGGGAGCTGTTTTTT. This encodes CASSEVRGVTGELFF.

Notes on this clonotype: Possible read error: a much larger clone is one base away. The rearrangement joins TRBV11-2 to TRBJ2-5, with D perhaps matching TRBD1 (5 bases). CDR3 length: 13 residues. Germline values: CDR1 SGHAT, CDR2 FQNNGV. CDR3 sequence: CAGSLVGAETQYF. The DNA for the CDR3 is TGTGCCGGCAGCTTAGTAGGGGCAGAGACCCAGTACTTC.

The chain employs TRBV4-2 and TRBJ2-2; 13 bases fit TRBD2. Germline V CDR1 and CDR2: LGHNA, YNFKEQ. The CDR3 has 18 residues. Trimming took 3 bases from V and 1 from J; bases not matched to a gene: 5. CDR3 sequence: CASSQGTSGNQNTGELFF. Written as DNA, the CDR3 is TGTGCCAGCAGCCAGGGGACTAGCGGGAACCAGAACACCGGGGAGCTGTTTTTT.

The chain combines TRBV19 with TRBJ2-5; 7 nucleotides align to TRBD2. The CDR3 length is 13 residues. Looked up from germline, CDR1 is LNHDA and CDR2 is SQIVND (reference sequence). The V gene end was trimmed by 10 bases and the J gene end by 0 bases; junction bases not matched to a gene: 5. CDR3 loop: CATWEGYQETQYF. DNA for the CDR3: TGTGCCACCTGGGAGGGGTACCAAGAGACCCAGTACTTC.

The CDR3 DNA reads TGTGCCAGCAGCCATGGGGGCCGCTCCTACAATGAGCAGTTCTTC. Protein product: CASSHGGRSYNEQFF. The chain uses TRBV4-2 and TRBJ2-1, with D possibly being TRBD1 (6 bases). The V and J ends lost 3 bases and 0 bases respectively, with 9 bases between them. The CDR3 runs to 15 residues. Germline CDR1 reads LGHNA; CDR2 reads YNFKEQ.

This chain connects TRBV11-1 to TRBJ2-2, with 8 bases fitting TRBD2. The CDR3 consists of 16 residues. Germline V lookup: CDR1 SGHAT, CDR2 FQDESV (reference sequence). Trimming at V came to 6 bases and at J to 0 bases, leaving 6 bases not matched to a gene. As DNA, the CDR3 is TGTGCCAGCAGTTATGAGCGGGGGTCGAACACCGGGGAGCTGTTTTTT. Translating gives CASSYERGSNTGELFF. Using reference TRBV11-1 and TRBJ2-2 for the parts outside the CDR3, the full variable domain is EAEVAQSPRYKITEKSQAVAFWCDPISGHATLYWYRQILGQGPELLVQFQDESVVDDSQLPKDRFSAERLKGVDSTLKIQPAELGDSAMYLCASSYERGSNTGELFFGEGSRLTVL.